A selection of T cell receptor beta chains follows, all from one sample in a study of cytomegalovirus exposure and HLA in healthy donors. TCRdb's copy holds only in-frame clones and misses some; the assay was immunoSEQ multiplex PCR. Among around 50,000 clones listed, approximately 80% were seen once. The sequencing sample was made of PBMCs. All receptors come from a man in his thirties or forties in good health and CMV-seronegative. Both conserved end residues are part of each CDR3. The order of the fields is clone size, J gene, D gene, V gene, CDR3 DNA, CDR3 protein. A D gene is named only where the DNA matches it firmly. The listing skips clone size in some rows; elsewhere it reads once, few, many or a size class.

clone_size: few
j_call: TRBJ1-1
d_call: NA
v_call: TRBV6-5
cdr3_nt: TGTGCCAGCAGTTCCGAGGGAAGGAACACTGAAGCTTTCTTT
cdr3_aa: CASSSEGRNTEAFF

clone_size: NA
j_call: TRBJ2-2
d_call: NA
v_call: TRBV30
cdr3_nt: TGTGCCTGGAGTTCAAGGGAGCTGTTTTTT
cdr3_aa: CAWSSRELFF

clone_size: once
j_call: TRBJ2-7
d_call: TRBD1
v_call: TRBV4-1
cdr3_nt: TGCGCCAGCAGCCAAGATCCTGCAGGGGGCAGGGACGAGCAGTACTTC
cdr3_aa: CASSQDPAGGRDEQYF

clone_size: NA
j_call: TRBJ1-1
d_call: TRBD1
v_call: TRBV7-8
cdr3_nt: TGTGCCAGCAGTCGGGACAGGGGGTTTAACACTGAAGCTTTCTTT
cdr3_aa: CASSRDRGFNTEAFF

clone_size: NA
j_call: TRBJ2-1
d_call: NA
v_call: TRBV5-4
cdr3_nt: TGTGCCAGCAGCCCCGGACTCCCTGATGAGCAGTTCTTC
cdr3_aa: CASSPGLPDEQFF

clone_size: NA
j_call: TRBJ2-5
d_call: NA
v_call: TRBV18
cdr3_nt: TGTGCCAGCTCAGGCGGGCGCCAAGAGACCCAGTACTTC
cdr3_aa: CASSGGRQETQYF

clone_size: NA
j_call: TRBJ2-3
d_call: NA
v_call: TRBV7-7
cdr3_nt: TGTGCTAGCAGCCCAGAGACAGGTTTGGGGCAGTATTTT
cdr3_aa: CASSPETGLGQYF

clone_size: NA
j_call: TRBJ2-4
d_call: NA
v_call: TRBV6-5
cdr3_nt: TGTGCCAGCAGTTATGGCGGGGTTGAAAACATTCAGTACTTC
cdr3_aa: CASSYGGVENIQYF

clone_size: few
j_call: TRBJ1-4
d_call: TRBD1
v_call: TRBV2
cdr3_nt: TGTGCCAGTACTAAACAGGGGGCGGGTGAAAAACTGTTTTTT
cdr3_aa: CASTKQGAGEKLFF

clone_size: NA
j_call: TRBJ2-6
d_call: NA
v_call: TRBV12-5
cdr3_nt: TGTGCTAGTGGTCCTACGGCGGGGATTAGCTCTGGGGCCAACGTCCTGACTTTC
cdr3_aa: CASGPTAGISSGANVLTF

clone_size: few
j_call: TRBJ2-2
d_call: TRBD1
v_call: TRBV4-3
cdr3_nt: TGCGCCAGCACTGCCGGGACAGGGGGCACCGGGGAGCTGTTTTTT
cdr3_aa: CASTAGTGGTGELFF

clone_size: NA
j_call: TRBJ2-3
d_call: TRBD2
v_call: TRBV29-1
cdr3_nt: TGCAGCGTTGGTCTAGCGGGGGTCACAGATACGCAGTATTTT
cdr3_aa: CSVGLAGVTDTQYF

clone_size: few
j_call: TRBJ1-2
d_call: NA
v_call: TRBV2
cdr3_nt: TGTGCCAGCAGTGAATCGCAGGGGATTAACTATGGCTACACCTTC
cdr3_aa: CASSESQGINYGYTF

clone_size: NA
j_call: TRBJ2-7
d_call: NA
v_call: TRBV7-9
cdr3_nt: TGTGCCAGCAGCTTAGTAGCCACAATCACTAGCATAAAGCCCTACGAGCAGTACTTC
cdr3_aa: CASSLVATITSIKPYEQYF

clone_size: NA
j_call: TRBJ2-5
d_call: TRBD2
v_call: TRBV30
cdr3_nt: TGTGCCTGGAGTGTTTTCGGGGGGGAAGAGACCCAGTACTTC
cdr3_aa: CAWSVFGGEETQYF

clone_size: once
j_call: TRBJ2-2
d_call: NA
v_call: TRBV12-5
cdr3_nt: TGTGCTAGTGCCCAAGGACAGCGCACCGGGGAGCTGTTTTTT
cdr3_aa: CASAQGQRTGELFF

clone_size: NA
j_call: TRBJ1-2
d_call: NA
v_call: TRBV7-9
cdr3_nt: TGTGCCAGCAGCCCCGGGTTGGACAGACTAAACTATGGCTACACCTTC
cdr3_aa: CASSPGLDRLNYGYTF

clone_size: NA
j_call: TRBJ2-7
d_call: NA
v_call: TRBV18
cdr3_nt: TGTGCCAGCTCACCCGGAGCAGCTTCCTACGAGCAGTACTTC
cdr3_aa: CASSPGAASYEQYF

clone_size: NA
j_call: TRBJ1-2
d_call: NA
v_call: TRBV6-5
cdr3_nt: TGTGCCAGCAGTTACTCCGGGGTGGGGTATGGCTACACCTTC
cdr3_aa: CASSYSGVGYGYTF

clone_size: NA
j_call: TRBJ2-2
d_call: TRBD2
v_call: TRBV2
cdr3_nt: TGTGCCAGCAGGGGACTAGCATGGGACAGGGAGCTGTTTTTT
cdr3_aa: CASRGLAWDRELFF

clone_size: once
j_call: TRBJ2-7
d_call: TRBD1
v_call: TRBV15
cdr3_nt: TGTGCCACCAGCAGAGCGGGACAGGGGGCCTACGAGCAGTACTTC
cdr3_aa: CATSRAGQGAYEQYF

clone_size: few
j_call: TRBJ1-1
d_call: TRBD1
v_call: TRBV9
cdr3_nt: TGTGCCAGCAGCTTTGGACAGGGGGTCACTGAAGCTTTCTTT
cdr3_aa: CASSFGQGVTEAFF

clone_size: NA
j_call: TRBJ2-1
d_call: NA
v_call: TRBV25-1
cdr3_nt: TGTGCCAGCAGTGAATATATCGGGAGCTCCTACAATGAGCAGTTCTTC
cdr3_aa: CASSEYIGSSYNEQFF

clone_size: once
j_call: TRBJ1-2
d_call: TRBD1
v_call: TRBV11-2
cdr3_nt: TGTGCCAGCAGCTCCACCGCCGGGACAGGGGATGGCTACACCTTC
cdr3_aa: CASSSTAGTGDGYTF

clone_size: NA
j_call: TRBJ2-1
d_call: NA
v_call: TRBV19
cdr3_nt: TGTGCCAGTAGCGACTTATACAATGAGCAGTTCTTC
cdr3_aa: CASSDLYNEQFF

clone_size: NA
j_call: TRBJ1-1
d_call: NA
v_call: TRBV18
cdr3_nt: TGTGCCAGCTCACCACGGGGTCTGGGGAGCACTGAAGCTTTCTTT
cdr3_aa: CASSPRGLGSTEAFF

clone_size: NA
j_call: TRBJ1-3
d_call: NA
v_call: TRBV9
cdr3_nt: TGTGCCAGCAGCACCTACAGTGGAAACACCATATATTTT
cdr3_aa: CASSTYSGNTIYF

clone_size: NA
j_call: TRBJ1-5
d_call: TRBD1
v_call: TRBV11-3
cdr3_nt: TGTGCCAGCAGCTTAGTCTGGTCTCAGGGGGGAAGCAATCAGCCCCAGCATTTT
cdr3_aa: CASSLVWSQGGSNQPQHF

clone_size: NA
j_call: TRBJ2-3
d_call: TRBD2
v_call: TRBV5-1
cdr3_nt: TGCGCCAGCAGCTCGGGACTATCCACAGATACGCAGTATTTT
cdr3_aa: CASSSGLSTDTQYF

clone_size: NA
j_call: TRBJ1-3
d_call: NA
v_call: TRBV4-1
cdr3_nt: TGCGCCAGCAGCCAAGTCCCAGGGGTAGGAAACATCATATATTTT
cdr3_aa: CASSQVPGVGNIIYF

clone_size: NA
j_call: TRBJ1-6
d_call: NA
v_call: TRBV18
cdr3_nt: TGTGCCAGCTCACCCAGTAACAGCCGATTGACTAATTCACCCCTCCACTTT
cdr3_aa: CASSPSNSRLTNSPLHF

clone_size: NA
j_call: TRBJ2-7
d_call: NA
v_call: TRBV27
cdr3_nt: TGTGCCAGCAGTCCAAGACAGGTGAGCTCCTACGAGCAGTACTTC
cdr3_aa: CASSPRQVSSYEQYF

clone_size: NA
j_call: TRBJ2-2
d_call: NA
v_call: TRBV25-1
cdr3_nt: TGTGCCAGCAGTGAGAACAGGGACACCGGGGAGCTGTTTTTT
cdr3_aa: CASSENRDTGELFF

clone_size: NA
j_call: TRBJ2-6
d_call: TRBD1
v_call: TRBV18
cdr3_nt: TGTGCCAGCTCACGAGGACAGGGCAGCTCTGGGGCCAACGTCCTGACTTTC
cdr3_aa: CASSRGQGSSGANVLTF

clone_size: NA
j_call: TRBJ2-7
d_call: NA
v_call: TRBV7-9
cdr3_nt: TGTGCCAGCAGCTCGGGGGACCGAACCTACGAGCAGTACTTC
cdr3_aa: CASSSGDRTYEQYF

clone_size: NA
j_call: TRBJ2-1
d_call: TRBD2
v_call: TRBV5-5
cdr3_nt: TGTGCCAGCAGCTTGGAGGGACTAGCGTACAATGAGCAGTTCTTC
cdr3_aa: CASSLEGLAYNEQFF

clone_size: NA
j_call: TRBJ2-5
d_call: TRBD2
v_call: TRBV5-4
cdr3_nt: TGTGCCAGCAGCTTGGAGGGTGCGGGGGTCCAAGAGACCCAGTACTTC
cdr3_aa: CASSLEGAGVQETQYF

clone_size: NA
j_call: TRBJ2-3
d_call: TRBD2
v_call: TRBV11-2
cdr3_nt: TGTGCCAGCAGCTTAGATCTCCGGCTAGCGGAGGGGGATACGCAGTATTTT
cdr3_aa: CASSLDLRLAEGDTQYF

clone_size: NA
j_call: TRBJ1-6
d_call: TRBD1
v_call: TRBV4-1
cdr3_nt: TGCGCCAGCAGCCAGGGACAGTATAATTCACCCCTCCACTTT
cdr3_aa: CASSQGQYNSPLHF

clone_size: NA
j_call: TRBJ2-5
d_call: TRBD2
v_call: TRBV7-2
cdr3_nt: TGTGCCAGCAGCCCGGGACTAGCCTGGGGAGAGACCCAGTACTTC
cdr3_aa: CASSPGLAWGETQYF

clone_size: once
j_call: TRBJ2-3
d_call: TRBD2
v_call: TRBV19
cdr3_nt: TGTGCCAGTAGTATGAGGACTAGCGGGACCTACACAGATACGCAGTATTTT
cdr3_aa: CASSMRTSGTYTDTQYF

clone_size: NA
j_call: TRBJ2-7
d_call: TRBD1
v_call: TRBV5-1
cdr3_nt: TGCGCCAGCAGCGGGGGGACAGGATGGTACGAGCAGTACTTC
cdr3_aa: CASSGGTGWYEQYF